Listed below are T cell receptor beta chains from one sample, sequenced in a study of blood T cells in healthy people across ages. TCRdb itself ran the 5' RACE reads through MiXCR, one entry per CDR3 protein. The data contain around 750,000 distinct CDR3 sequences, approximately 55% of them singletons. Sequenced material: blood. All receptors come from an elderly man in good health. Both conserved end residues are part of each CDR3. Fields, in order: V gene, J gene, D gene, clone size, CDR3 protein, CDR3 DNA. A D gene is named only where the DNA matches it firmly. Expanded clones are given a class, and other clones once, few, many or no size at all.

V gene: TRBV5-1
J gene: TRBJ1-2
D gene: TRBD1
clone size: NA
CDR3 protein: CASSPTPGQGHGYTF
CDR3 DNA: TGCGCCAGCAGCCCGACTCCGGGACAGGGCCATGGCTACACCTTC

V gene: TRBV6-6
J gene: TRBJ2-2
D gene: TRBD1
clone size: NA
CDR3 protein: CASSYARGQLVGELFF
CDR3 DNA: TGTGCCAGCAGTTACGCGAGGGGACAGTTGGTCGGGGAGCTGTTTTTT

V gene: TRBV11-1
J gene: TRBJ2-7
D gene: NA
clone size: NA
CDR3 protein: CASSLRITYNEQYF
CDR3 DNA: TGTGCCAGCAGCTTAAGAATCACCTACAATGAGCAGTACTTC

V gene: TRBV7-9
J gene: TRBJ2-7
D gene: NA
clone size: NA
CDR3 protein: CASSADSRGEQYF
CDR3 DNA: TGTGCCAGCAGCGCGGACAGTAGAGGCGAGCAGTACTTC

V gene: TRBV20-1
J gene: TRBJ2-7
D gene: NA
clone size: NA
CDR3 protein: CSAKGQSYEQYF
CDR3 DNA: TGCAGTGCCAAGGGACAATCCTACGAGCAGTACTTC

V gene: TRBV7-2
J gene: TRBJ2-5
D gene: NA
clone size: NA
CDR3 protein: CASSPKGVCQETQYF
CDR3 DNA: TGTGCCAGCAGCCCGAAGGGGGTATGCCAAGAGACCCAGTACTTC

V gene: TRBV12-3/TRBV12-4
J gene: TRBJ2-1
D gene: NA
clone size: few
CDR3 protein: CASSFGGPYNEQFF
CDR3 DNA: TGTGCCAGCAGTTTCGGCGGGCCGTACAATGAGCAGTTCTTC

V gene: TRBV7-2
J gene: TRBJ2-7
D gene: NA
clone size: NA
CDR3 protein: CASSQSGHRIYEQYF
CDR3 DNA: TGTGCCAGCAGCCAATCGGGACACAGAATATACGAGCAGTACTTC

V gene: TRBV20-1
J gene: TRBJ2-3
D gene: TRBD2
clone size: few
CDR3 protein: CSARGLAGATSTDTQYF
CDR3 DNA: TGCAGTGCTAGAGGACTAGCGGGCGCTACTAGCACAGATACGCAGTATTTT

V gene: TRBV29-1
J gene: TRBJ1-2
D gene: NA
clone size: NA
CDR3 protein: CSAQGPVGYTF
CDR3 DNA: TGCAGCGCACAGGGACCTGTTGGCTACACCTTC

V gene: TRBV5-1
J gene: TRBJ2-5
D gene: NA
clone size: once
CDR3 protein: CASSVLREPEETQYF
CDR3 DNA: TGCGCCAGCAGCGTACTCCGGGAGCCCGAAGAGACCCAGTACTTC

V gene: TRBV3-1
J gene: TRBJ2-3
D gene: TRBD2
clone size: NA
CDR3 protein: CASSQVVVAGGHRYAYF
CDR3 DNA: TGTGCCAGCAGCCAAGTGGTGGTGGCGGGAGGTCACAGATACGCGTATTTT

V gene: TRBV6-1
J gene: TRBJ2-7
D gene: NA
clone size: NA
CDR3 protein: CASTSGRVSEQYF
CDR3 DNA: TGTGCCAGCACCTCGGGCAGGGTCAGCGAGCAGTACTTC

V gene: TRBV20-1
J gene: TRBJ2-1
D gene: NA
clone size: few
CDR3 protein: CSAATADRFNEQFF
CDR3 DNA: TGCAGTGCCGCGACAGCGGACCGCTTCAATGAGCAGTTCTTC

V gene: TRBV4-2
J gene: TRBJ2-7
D gene: NA
clone size: few
CDR3 protein: CASSQDIDLEQYF
CDR3 DNA: TGTGCCAGCAGCCAAGATATTGATCTCGAGCAGTACTTC

V gene: TRBV11-2
J gene: TRBJ1-1
D gene: NA
clone size: few
CDR3 protein: CASSLGGGKSTEAFF
CDR3 DNA: TGTGCCAGCAGCTTAGGGGGAGGGAAAAGCACTGAAGCTTTCTTT

V gene: TRBV28
J gene: TRBJ1-1
D gene: NA
clone size: NA
CDR3 protein: CASSLRAGLNTEAFF
CDR3 DNA: TGTGCCAGCAGTTTAAGGGCAGGTCTGAACACTGAAGCTTTCTTT

V gene: TRBV6-5
J gene: TRBJ2-3
D gene: TRBD2
clone size: NA
CDR3 protein: CASSYSNLAGVSDTQYF
CDR3 DNA: TGTGCCAGCAGTTACTCGAACCTAGCGGGAGTATCAGATACGCAGTATTTT

V gene: TRBV5-1
J gene: TRBJ2-1
D gene: TRBD2
clone size: NA
CDR3 protein: CASSKGLDTYNEQFF
CDR3 DNA: TGCGCCAGCAGCAAGGGACTAGATACCTACAATGAGCAGTTCTTC

V gene: TRBV7-9
J gene: TRBJ1-2
D gene: TRBD1
clone size: NA
CDR3 protein: CASSFSGTGAGYTF
CDR3 DNA: TGTGCCAGCAGCTTTTCCGGGACAGGGGCTGGCTACACCTTC

V gene: TRBV18
J gene: TRBJ1-5
D gene: NA
clone size: NA
CDR3 protein: CASSPPPGHKPQHF
CDR3 DNA: TGTGCCAGCTCACCACCACCGGGGCATAAGCCCCAGCATTTT

V gene: TRBV7-2
J gene: TRBJ2-7
D gene: NA
clone size: NA
CDR3 protein: CASGLGYGPSYEQYF
CDR3 DNA: TGTGCCAGCGGGCTAGGCTACGGGCCCTCCTACGAGCAGTACTTC

V gene: TRBV20-1
J gene: TRBJ2-1
D gene: NA
clone size: NA
CDR3 protein: CSAAAGLAYNEQFF
CDR3 DNA: TGCAGTGCGGCAGCCGGACTCGCCTACAATGAGCAGTTCTTC

V gene: TRBV7-9
J gene: TRBJ2-3
D gene: TRBD1
clone size: NA
CDR3 protein: CASSNMTGYRYAYF
CDR3 DNA: TGTGCCAGCAGCAACATGACAGGGTACAGATACGCGTATTTT

V gene: TRBV14
J gene: TRBJ2-1
D gene: TRBD2
clone size: once
CDR3 protein: CASSPPGLLLETQFF
CDR3 DNA: TGTGCCAGCAGCCCGCCGGGACTACTTTTGGAGACCCAGTTCTTC

V gene: TRBV5-1
J gene: TRBJ2-1
D gene: TRBD2
clone size: NA
CDR3 protein: CASSFAGGHNEQFF
CDR3 DNA: TGCGCCAGCAGCTTCGCGGGAGGGCATAATGAGCAGTTCTTC

V gene: TRBV18
J gene: TRBJ2-1
D gene: NA
clone size: NA
CDR3 protein: CASSPSLSNEQFF
CDR3 DNA: TGTGCCAGCTCACCCAGCCTCTCCAATGAGCAGTTCTTC

V gene: TRBV6-1
J gene: TRBJ2-3
D gene: NA
clone size: NA
CDR3 protein: CASSPRDTYTDTQYF
CDR3 DNA: TGTGCCAGCAGTCCCCGGGACACCTACACAGATACGCAGTATTTT

V gene: TRBV27
J gene: TRBJ2-5
D gene: NA
clone size: NA
CDR3 protein: CASSAKGAETQYF
CDR3 DNA: TGTGCCAGCAGTGCCAAAGGGGCCGAGACCCAGTACTTC